The 31 T cell receptor beta chains presented below share a single source sample, sequenced in a study of T cell responses to AZD1222 COVID-19 vaccine. Produced via immunoSEQ multiplex PCR; TCRdb's table is partial and in-frame only. The repertoire holds more than 95,000 clones, with about 92% as singletons. The sample in question was peripheral blood, obtained on day 0 of AZD1222 vaccination. The receptor source for this set is an adult in good health.

V usage is TRBV4-1 and J usage is TRBJ1-1, with a tentative D call TRBD1 (5 bases). Trimming took off 3 bases at V and 3 bases at J, with 11 bases between the two ends. This CDR3 has 14 amino acids. Germline V CDR1 and CDR2: MGHRA, YSYEKL. CDR3 in DNA: TGCGCCAGCAGCCAGGCCAGGGCGGACACTGAAGCTTTCTTT. This sequence encodes CASSQARADTEAFF.

V is TRBV5-1 and J is TRBJ1-5; 7 bases are shared with TRBD1. Germline loops: CDR1 SGHRS, CDR2 YFSETQ. The ends lost 1 base at V and 5 bases at J; junction bases unmatched: 3. The CDR3 is 14 residues long. CDR3 amino acids: CASSLLGGDQPQHF. CDR3 nucleotides: TGCGCCAGCAGCTTGTTAGGGGGCGATCAGCCCCAGCATTTT.

This chain links TRBV18 with TRBJ2-7; 9 bases map to TRBD1. V was pared by 6 bases and J by 5 bases, with 14 bases of the junction left unmatched. The CDR3 sequence is 16 residues long. CDR1 and CDR2 (germline): KGHSH, LQKENI. The CDR3 nucleotides are TGTGCCAGCTCCCCCCCCGAGACAGGGGGTAGCGACGAGCAGTACTTC. It yields the protein CASSPPETGGSDEQYF.

Only one count was recorded for this clone. The V and J genes are TRBV19 and TRBJ1-1; D call uncertain. The length of the CDR3 is 14 residues. Germline V gene sequence: CDR1 LNHDA, CDR2 SQIVND (reference sequence). V was cut by 3 bases and J by 4 bases, with 12 bases left in between. This CDR3 reads CASSIQVGITEAFF. In DNA, the CDR3 is TGTGCCAGTAGTATTCAGGTGGGAATCACTGAAGCTTTCTTT.

CDR3 loop: CASSFLGGTDTQYF. DNA of the CDR3: TGTGCCAGCAGCTTCCTTGGGGGCACAGATACGCAGTATTTT. J is TRBJ2-3 and V is TRBV5-4; D ambiguous. V was trimmed by 2 bases and J by 1 base, leaving 8 bases between them. This CDR3 is built from 14 residues. Germline assignment: CDR1 SGHNT and CDR2 YYREEE (reference sequence). The whole variable domain, remainder taken from reference TRBV5-4 and TRBJ2-3, is ETGVTQSPTHLIKTRGQQVTLRCSSQSGHNTVSWYQQALGQGPQFIFQYYREEENGRGNFPPRFSGLQFPNYSSELNVNALELDDSALYLCASSFLGGTDTQYFGPGTRLTVL.

The J gene is TRBJ1-2, the V gene TRBV6-5, with 7 bases that match TRBD1. After removal of 0 bases from V and 5 bases from J, the junction contained 6 bases not matched to a gene. This CDR3 has 15 residues. Germline values: CDR1 MNHEY, CDR2 SVGAGI. CDR3 coding DNA: TGTGCCAGCAGTTACTCCGGGGAGGGGGCTTATGGCTACACCTTC. Residues: CASSYSGEGAYGYTF.

The chain is built from TRBV11-2 and TRBJ2-3; D is possibly TRBD2 (6 bases). V was clipped by 1 base and J by 5 bases, with 13 bases between them. The CDR3 length is 15 residues. Germline lookup yields CDR1 SGHAT and CDR2 FQNNGV. Here the CDR3 reads CASSLAGEREDTQYF. The CDR3 DNA reads as TGTGCCAGCAGCTTAGCGGGAGAGAGGGAAGATACGCAGTATTTT.

The chain employs TRBV2 and TRBJ2-5, with a possible D match to TRBD2 (7 bases). The length of the CDR3 is 14 residues. V lost 7 bases, J lost 5 bases, and 17 bases lay in between. Germline values: CDR1 SNHLY, CDR2 FYNNEI. In DNA, the CDR3 is TGTGCCAGCACTGAGGGGGGGCGAGGGGAGACCCAGTACTTC. Encoded protein: CASTEGGRGETQYF.

The chain employs TRBV7-3 and TRBJ2-1; D gene uncertain. The V gene's germline CDR1 is SGHTA and CDR2 FQGTGA. Deletions cut 1 base from V and 2 bases from J, with 9 bases between. This CDR3 has 15 amino acids. CDR3 sequence reads: CASSLIGEAYNEQFF. CDR3 DNA: TGTGCCAGCAGCTTAATCGGCGAAGCCTACAATGAGCAGTTCTTC.

This chain connects TRBV10-3 to TRBJ2-1, with TRBD2 matching over 7 bases. Per germline, CDR1 ENHRY and CDR2 SYGVKD. This CDR3 is built from 17 residues. With 5 bases clipped from V and 10 bases from J, the junction kept 20 bases outside the gene matches. CDR3 sequence reads: CAISPGRAGVQLGEQFF. Here the CDR3 DNA reads TGTGCCATCAGTCCGGGAAGGGCGGGAGTTCAGCTCGGCGAGCAGTTCTTC.

The CDR3 protein is CASSLGPGGNTIYF. CDR3 nucleotides: TGTGCCAGCAGCTTGGGGCCAGGAGGAAACACCATATATTTT. The chain is built from TRBV5-4 and TRBJ1-3; D uncertain. CDR3 length equals 14 residues. V was clipped by 0 bases and J by 4 bases, with 8 bases between them. Germline CDR1 SGHNT, CDR2 YYREEE (reference sequence). Drawing the rest from reference TRBV5-4 and TRBJ1-3, the complete variable domain is ETGVTQSPTHLIKTRGQQVTLRCSSQSGHNTVSWYQQALGQGPQFIFQYYREEENGRGNFPPRFSGLQFPNYSSELNVNALELDDSALYLCASSLGPGGNTIYFGEGSWLTVV.

The V gene is TRBV28, the J gene TRBJ1-2; no firm D call. The ends were cut back, 6 bases at V and 3 bases at J, with 8 bases in the middle. The CDR3 totals 12 residues. Germline values: CDR1 MDHEN, CDR2 SYDVKM. Here the CDR3 reads CASSQVYYGYTF. CDR3 nucleotide sequence: TGTGCCAGCAGCCAGGTTTACTATGGCTACACCTTC.

This sequence joins TRBV28 and TRBJ2-7; the D is unclear. The germline V and J ends were trimmed by 5 bases and 3 bases, with 2 bases remaining between them. The CDR3 extends over 10 amino acids. CDR1 is MDHEN and CDR2 is SYDVKM in the germline V gene. The CDR3 DNA reads TGTGCCAGCAGTGGCTACGAGCAGTACTTC. It is translated as CASSGYEQYF.

V gene TRBV7-9 combines with J gene TRBJ1-3, with D tentatively TRBD1 (5 bases). Germline values: CDR1 SEHNR, CDR2 FQNEAQ (reference sequence). V lost 5 bases, J lost 0 bases, and 14 bases lay in between. The CDR3 runs to 16 residues. The CDR3 reads CASSDPMGDSGNTIYF. DNA of the CDR3: TGTGCCAGCAGCGACCCCATGGGGGACTCTGGAAACACCATATATTTT.

This clone was observed once. This chain connects TRBV2 to TRBJ2-7, with D unresolved. The germline gives CDR1 SNHLY, CDR2 FYNNEI. This CDR3 comprises 14 residues. Trimming cost V 3 bases and J 2 bases, with 11 bases left between them. The CDR3 DNA is TGTGCCAGCAGTGATATCGCCCTAACCTACGAGCAGTACTTC. This codes for CASSDIALTYEQYF.

V and J are TRBV2 and TRBJ2-4; 10 bases match TRBD1. The germline V gene encodes CDR1 SNHLY and CDR2 FYNNEI. After removal of 4 bases from V and 0 bases from J, the junction contained 3 bases not matched to a gene. CDR3 length: 16 amino acids. The CDR3 DNA is TGTGCCAGCAGTGCGTGGACAGGGGGAGCCAAAAACATTCAGTACTTC. This sequence encodes CASSAWTGGAKNIQYF.

The CDR3 here is CASSLKVATEAFF. The CDR3 DNA reads TGCGCCAGCAGCTTAAAAGTAGCCACTGAAGCTTTCTTT. This sequence joins TRBV5-1 and TRBJ1-1; D remains ambiguous. CDR1 SGHRS and CDR2 YFSETQ come from the germline V gene. With 2 bases removed from V and 4 bases from J, the gap between germline ends came to 9 bases. The CDR3 covers 13 residues. The variable domain in full, completed from reference TRBV5-1 and TRBJ1-1, reads KAGVTQTPRYLIKTRGQQVTLSCSPISGHRSVSWYQQTPGQGLQFLFEYFSETQRNKGNFPGRFSGRQFSNSRSEMNVSTLELGDSALYLCASSLKVATEAFFGQGTRLTVV.

The chain links TRBV28 to TRBJ1-2; D perhaps matches TRBD1 (5 bases). Trimming took 6 bases from V and 5 from J, leaving 13 bases between them. The CDR3 contains 13 residues. Germline lookup yields CDR1 MDHEN and CDR2 SYDVKM. The CDR3 protein is CASRGRVEYGYTF. For the CDR3, the DNA is TGTGCCAGCAGAGGCAGGGTGGAATATGGCTACACCTTC.

This clone was counted a single time. The genes are TRBV13 and TRBJ1-1; D is uncertain. The germline V gene has CDR1 PRHDT and CDR2 FYEKMQ (reference sequence). This CDR3 region has 16 residues. V lost 4 bases and J lost 0, with 15 bases in between. CDR3 sequence reads: CASSSRTAGLNTEAFF. CDR3 coding DNA: TGTGCCAGCAGCTCAAGGACGGCAGGTTTGAACACTGAAGCTTTCTTT.

The chain links TRBV11-3 to TRBJ2-1; D unclear. The CDR3 has 12 amino acids. From germline, CDR1 is SGHNT and CDR2 YENEEA. V was clipped by 6 bases and J by 7 bases, with 10 bases between them. The CDR3 loop reads CASSYQRNEQFF. CDR3 in DNA: TGTGCCAGCAGTTACCAGCGAAATGAGCAGTTCTTC.

Comment on this clone: Other DNA sequences from this sample encode an identical CDR3 as well. The chain couples TRBV3-1 (or the pseudogene TRBV3-2) to TRBJ1-5, with 8 bases lining up with TRBD1. The CDR3 has 13 amino acids. Germline lookup yields CDR1 LGHDT and CDR2 YNNKEL (reference sequence). Trimming at V came to 3 bases and at J to 5 bases, leaving 0 bases not matched to a gene. CDR3 region: CASSQDRDQPQHF. CDR3 coding DNA: TGTGCCAGCAGCCAGGACAGGGATCAGCCCCAGCATTTT.

This rearrangement joins TRBV5-4 to TRBJ2-7; 7 bases are a match to TRBD1. Germline values: CDR1 SGHNT, CDR2 YYREEE (reference sequence). This CDR3 has 14 residues. The J segment lost 4 bases and the V segment lost 2 bases, leaving 6 bases of the junction unmatched. CDR3 protein: CASSFRPTGYEQYF. As DNA, the CDR3 is TGTGCCAGCAGCTTCCGCCCGACAGGGTACGAGCAGTACTTC.

The chain is built from TRBV5-6 and TRBJ1-5; no reliable D call. CDR1 is SGHDT, CDR2 YYEEEE, per germline. This CDR3 comprises 13 residues. Trimming removed 4 bases from V and 6 bases from J, with 11 bases in between. The CDR3 loop reads CASSQFSAQPQHF. CDR3 in DNA: TGTGCCAGCAGCCAATTCAGTGCTCAGCCCCAGCATTTT.

CDR3 loop: CASTSRLAGGADTQYF. The CDR3 coding sequence is TGTGCCAGTACCTCAAGACTAGCCGGGGGTGCAGATACGCAGTATTTT. The rearrangement links TRBV19 to TRBJ2-3; the match to TRBD2 covers 7 bases. The CDR3 is made up of 16 amino acids. Per germline, CDR1 LNHDA and CDR2 SQIVND (reference sequence). Trimming removed 7 bases from V and 4 bases from J; junction bases left unmatched: 14. Drawing the rest from reference TRBV19 and TRBJ2-3, the complete variable domain is DGGITQSPKYLFRKEGQNVTLSCEQNLNHDAMYWYRQDPGQGLRLIYYSQIVNDFQKGDIAEGYSVSREKKESFPLTVTSAQKNPTAFYLCASTSRLAGGADTQYFGPGTRLTVL.

The chain links TRBV15 to TRBJ2-7; maybe TRBD2 (5 bases). Germline V lookup: CDR1 LNHNV, CDR2 YYDKDF (reference sequence). Trimming left V 6 bases short and J 2 bases short, with 14 bases between. The CDR3 is made up of 14 amino acids. CDR3 amino acids: CATSKRSSTYEQYF. The CDR3 nucleotides read TGTGCCACCAGTAAGCGGTCCTCAACCTACGAGCAGTACTTC.

CDR3 in amino acids: CASGAFGSGRGEIGTQYF. In DNA, the CDR3 is TGTGCTAGTGGCGCTTTCGGTAGCGGGAGGGGAGAGATAGGGACCCAGTACTTC. This chain joins TRBV12-5 and TRBJ2-5, with 11 positions matching TRBD2. This CDR3 contains 18 residues. After removal of 6 bases from V and 7 bases from J, the junction contained 19 bases not matched to a gene. Germline values: CDR1 LGHNT, CDR2 FRNRAP.

The chain is built from TRBV10-1 and TRBJ2-1, with a possible D match to TRBD2 (7 bases). The CDR3 consists of 18 residues. V was shortened by 3 bases and J by 10 bases, with 28 bases between the two germline ends. Germline CDR1 is WNHNN and CDR2 is SYGVQD (reference sequence). The DNA of the CDR3 is TGCGCCAGCAGTGATGGTTCTAGGCGGGGGACAATGCCGAAGGAGCAGTTCTTC. This translates into CASSDGSRRGTMPKEQFF.

V usage is TRBV12-3 or TRBV12-4 and J usage is TRBJ2-7; 9 bases match TRBD1. The CDR3 loop spans 13 amino acids. V lost 5 bases, J lost 5 bases, and 4 bases stayed unmatched. The CDR3: CASSGTGWDEQYF. The CDR3 DNA reads TGTGCCAGCAGTGGGACAGGGTGGGACGAGCAGTACTTC.

The table lists this clone with a count of one. The chain combines TRBV28 with TRBJ1-2; D is unresolved. The V end was cut by 5 bases, the J end by 7 bases, with 17 bases between. The CDR3 sequence is 14 residues long. The germline gives CDR1 MDHEN, CDR2 SYDVKM. Written as DNA, the CDR3 is TGTGCCAGCAGTCTACTCTATAGGGTACGTGGCTACACCTTC. Protein sequence: CASSLLYRVRGYTF.

The V call is TRBV5-1, the J call TRBJ2-5, with 11 bases matching TRBD2. V gave up 4 bases and J gave up 4 bases; unmatched junction bases: 3. Germline V lookup: CDR1 SGHRS, CDR2 YFSETQ. The CDR3 consists of 14 residues. For the CDR3, the DNA is TGCGCCAGCAGCCTGGGACTAGCGGTAGAGACCCAGTACTTC. Its protein product is CASSLGLAVETQYF.

The chain has TRBV2 and TRBJ2-1, with 12 bases lining up with TRBD2. The germline gives CDR1 SNHLY, CDR2 FYNNEI. The CDR3 has 13 amino acids. The V gene end was trimmed by 8 bases and the J gene end by 8 bases; junction bases not matched to a gene: 4. CDR3 nucleotide sequence: TGTGCCAGCGGGCTAGCGGGAGGGCATGAGCAGTTCTTC. Its protein is CASGLAGGHEQFF.